Listed here are 25 T cell receptor beta chains from one sample, sequenced in a study of immune reconstitution after stem cell transplant in scleroderma (dated by TCRdb to about 2017). The library relied on RT-PCR. Instrument on record: Illumina MiSeq. Using fastp trimming at Q25 and MiXCR clonotype assembly, TCRdb reanalyzed the public sequencing data and kept in-frame beta chains. Rows with a matching CDR3 protein are joined into one entry that keeps the most common DNA and genes. The sample includes thousands of distinct CDR3 sequences, with 8.5% to 10% observed a single time. Of the sample, roughly a tenth is held by the ten largest clones. This sample was gathered before or after autologous hematopoietic stem cell transplantation (not recorded which). The receptors shown here come from a female donor with systemic sclerosis.

Within the sample, this clonotype is medium-sized. CDR3 amino acids: CRARSGTGLNEQFF. As DNA, the CDR3 is TGCAGGGCCAGATCCGGGACAGGGCTCAATGAGCAGTTCTTC. The chain combines TRBV20-1 with TRBJ2-1, with 9 bases that match TRBD1. This CDR3 has 14 residues. Germline V gene sequence: CDR1 DFQATT, CDR2 SNEGSKA (reference sequence).

This clonotype appeared a few times. This chain connects TRBV29-1 to TRBJ2-1; D possibly corresponds to TRBD2 (7 bases). The CDR3 runs to 17 residues. Trimming stripped 0 bases from V and 2 bases from J, with 17 bases between. Germline V gene sequence: CDR1 SQVTM, CDR2 ANQGSEA. This CDR3 is CSVEDGAGASPYNEQFF. In DNA, the CDR3 is TGCAGCGTTGAAGACGGGGCGGGGGCTAGCCCCTACAATGAGCAGTTCTTC.

In its sample, this clonotype is medium-sized (0.01 to 0.1%). The chain has TRBV12-3 or TRBV12-4 and TRBJ2-1, with D possibly being TRBD1 or TRBD2 (6 bases each). There are 12 residues in the CDR3. V was pared by 5 bases and J by 13 bases, with 15 bases between. As DNA, the CDR3 is TGTGCCAGCAGTACTATTGCGGGACAACAGTTCTTC. It encodes CASSTIAGQQFF.

This clonotype was found a few times. The chain employs TRBV5-6 and TRBJ1-2, with 7 nucleotides matching TRBD1. Unmatched junction bases numbered 3, after V lost 3 bases and J lost 4 bases. Germline V gene lookup returns CDR1 SGHDT and CDR2 YYEEEE. This CDR3 is built from 13 residues. Written as DNA, the CDR3 is TGTGCCAGCAGCTCGACAGGGACCTATGGCTACACCTTC. Translating gives CASSSTGTYGYTF.

CDR3 residues: CASSHLASSYNEQFF. In DNA form, the CDR3 reads TGTGCCAGCAGCCACCTAGCGAGCTCCTACAATGAGCAGTTCTTC. This chain links TRBV11-3 with TRBJ2-1; weak D call: TRBD2 (6 bases). Deletions cut 5 bases from V and 0 bases from J, with 11 bases between. CDR1 and CDR2 from the germline V gene are SGHNT and YENEEA. This CDR3 has 15 residues.

This clonotype was seen more than once but under ten times. V usage is TRBV14 and J usage is TRBJ1-1; D is uncertain. The CDR3 totals 13 residues. The V gene lost 6 bases and the J gene lost 0 bases, with 8 bases spanning the gap. Germline lookup yields CDR1 SGHDN and CDR2 FVKESK. The CDR3: CASSLQLNTEAFF. The CDR3 DNA reads TGTGCCAGCAGTTTACAGCTGAACACTGAAGCTTTCTTT.

This clonotype is medium-sized in the sample. The chain carries TRBV20-1 and TRBJ2-3; possibly TRBD1 for D (6 bases). The CDR3 runs to 13 residues. Between the trimmed V and J ends, which lost 3 bases and 1 base, there was a span of 8 bases. Germline loops: CDR1 DFQATT, CDR2 SNEGSKA (reference sequence). As DNA, the CDR3 is TGCAGTGCTAGTCCAGGGGGCACAGATACGCAGTATTTT. As protein: CSASPGGTDTQYF.

This clonotype was counted a few times. This chain's CDR3 is CASSYPLPTVQPQHF. Here the CDR3 DNA reads TGTGCCAGCAGTTACCCCCTCCCGACGGTTCAGCCCCAGCATTTT. J is TRBJ1-5 and V is TRBV6-2 or TRBV6-3, with D unclear. V lost 2 bases to trimming and J lost 6 bases, with 14 bases between them. Germline-derived CDR1 and CDR2 are MNHEY and SVGEGT. The CDR3 has 15 residues.

This clonotype is large within its sample. This chain joins TRBV20-1 and TRBJ2-2; D remains unclear. V was clipped by 7 bases and J by 4 bases, with 10 bases between them. Germline V gene lookup returns CDR1 DFQATT and CDR2 SNEGSKA (reference sequence). CDR3 length: 12 residues. The CDR3 is CSVSPPTGELFF. DNA for the CDR3: TGCAGTGTCTCACCTCCCACCGGGGAGCTGTTTTTT.

Relative to its sample, this clonotype is medium-sized. The chain carries TRBV5-1 and TRBJ1-2; maybe TRBD1 (6 bases). This CDR3 has 14 amino acids. V gave up 3 bases and J gave up 2 bases, with 11 bases separating them. The germline V gene encodes CDR1 SGHRS and CDR2 YFSETQ. For the CDR3, the DNA is TGCGCCAGCAGCTCCTCACAGGGAAACTATGGCTACACCTTC. It encodes CASSSSQGNYGYTF.

By sample share, this clonotype is large (0.1 to 1%). The chain has TRBV7-9 and TRBJ2-7; D is uncertain. Germline CDR1 and CDR2: SEHNR and FQNEAQ (reference sequence). This CDR3 is built from 12 residues. V gave up 3 bases and J gave up 3 bases, with 6 bases separating them. CDR3 nucleotides: TGTGCCAGCAGCTTGAAGGGCTACGAGCAGTACTTC. Translating it yields CASSLKGYEQYF.

The V call is TRBV5-1, the J call TRBJ2-1; D is perhaps TRBD2 (7 bases). CDR3 length: 16 residues. Trimming removed 2 bases at V and 4 bases at J, with 16 bases between. Germline V gene lookup returns CDR1 SGHRS and CDR2 YFSETQ. CDR3 nucleotide sequence: TGCGCCAGCAGCTTAAAGGAGGGGGGGTTTTACAATGAGCAGTTCTTC. It is translated as CASSLKEGGFYNEQFF.

In its sample, this clonotype ranks as medium-sized (0.01 to 0.1%). The chain has TRBV18 and TRBJ1-1; TRBD1 matches 7 bases. The V gene's germline CDR1 is KGHSH and CDR2 LQKENI. Germline trimming cut 1 base from V and 5 bases from J; bases unmatched to any gene: 13. The CDR3 runs to 17 residues. In DNA, the CDR3 is TGTGCCAGCTCACCACAAAGCTCGATACAGGGGCGGACTGAAGCTTTCTTT. It translates to CASSPQSSIQGRTEAFF.

V and J are TRBV7-9 and TRBJ1-2; D remains ambiguous. The germline gives CDR1 SEHNR, CDR2 FQNEAQ (reference sequence). This CDR3 comprises 14 residues. V lost 1 base and J lost 8, with 14 bases in between. The CDR3 coding sequence is TGTGCCAGCAGCTTAGTCACGGCGGGTTTGGGCTACACCTTC. Protein: CASSLVTAGLGYTF.

By share, this clonotype counts as medium-sized. The V gene is TRBV12-3 or TRBV12-4, the J gene TRBJ1-1, with TRBD1 identical over 7 bases. V was pared by 7 bases and J by 0 bases, with 8 bases of the junction left unmatched. The CDR3 contains 15 residues. The CDR3 DNA sequence: TGTGCCAGCACCCCACAGGGGACATTGAACACTGAAGCTTTCTTT. Its protein product is CASTPQGTLNTEAFF.

Judged by abundance, this clonotype is medium-sized. The chain joins TRBV7-6 to TRBJ1-3; TRBD1 might be the D (5 bases). The V gene's germline CDR1 is SGHVS and CDR2 FNYEAQ. CDR3 size: 19 residues. The V and J ends lost 1 base and 0 bases respectively, with 19 bases between them. The CDR3 reads CASSLGVRGSLRSGNTIYF. CDR3 nucleotide sequence: TGTGCCAGCAGCTTAGGGGTGCGGGGGAGCCTTCGCTCTGGAAACACCATATATTTT.

This rearrangement joins TRBV27 to TRBJ1-1, with D maybe TRBD1 (6 bases). Trimming took off 4 bases at V and 0 bases at J, with 15 bases between the two ends. CDR3 length: 16 amino acids. Germline V gene lookup returns CDR1 MNHEY and CDR2 SMNVEV (reference sequence). In DNA form, the CDR3 reads TGTGCCAGCAGTTCCTTGATAAACAGGGTGAACACTGAAGCTTTCTTT. Protein product: CASSSLINRVNTEAFF.

This clonotype counts as medium-sized. The rearrangement uses TRBV6-2 or TRBV6-3 and TRBJ2-7, with 7 bases identical to TRBD1. V gave up 6 bases and J gave up 2 bases; unmatched junction bases: 10. This CDR3 comprises 15 residues. CDR1 and CDR2 (germline): MNHEY, SVGEGT. CDR3 sequence (DNA): TGTGCCAGCAGCGCCGGGGACAGAGGGCCCTACGAGCAGTACTTC. It translates to CASSAGDRGPYEQYF.

The genes are TRBV30 and TRBJ2-5, with D perhaps given as TRBD1 or TRBD2 (5 bases each). The CDR3 spans 13 residues. V lost 4 bases, J lost 6 bases, and 15 bases lay in between. CDR1 and CDR2 (germline): GTSNPN, SVGIG (reference sequence). The CDR3 nucleotides read TGTGCCTGGACCGGGACGGTTCGAAAGACCCAGTACTTC. Translation: CAWTGTVRKTQYF.

This clonotype came up a few times. The rearrangement joins TRBV20-1 to TRBJ2-1; 9 bases are shared with TRBD2. J gave up 0 bases and V 8 bases, and 11 bases lay outside the gene matches. Germline-derived CDR1 and CDR2 are DFQATT and SNEGSKA (reference sequence). The CDR3 loop spans 16 amino acids. DNA for the CDR3: TGCAGTCCTGCGGTGCGGGGGGGAAGCTCCTACAATGAGCAGTTCTTC. As protein: CSPAVRGGSSYNEQFF.

This clonotype ranks as medium-sized. The V call is TRBV7-6, the J call TRBJ1-1; D gene unclear. Trimming removed 5 bases from V and 0 bases from J, with 13 bases in between. The germline CDR1 and CDR2 sequences are SGHVS and FNYEAQ. The CDR3 covers 15 residues. The CDR3 reads CASSPRTSLNTEAFF. CDR3 coding DNA: TGTGCCAGCAGCCCAAGGACCTCCTTGAACACTGAAGCTTTCTTT.

Comment on this clonotype: A much larger clonotype is one base distant, so this may be a read error. The CDR3 region is CSVRVNGQFF. The CDR3 coding sequence is TGCAGCGTTCGGGTCAATGGGCAGTTCTTC. The chain employs TRBV29-1 and TRBJ2-1; no reliable D call. The CDR3 length is 10 residues. Germline lookup yields CDR1 SQVTM and CDR2 ANQGSEA.

This clonotype qualifies as medium-sized. The gene calls are TRBV29-1 and TRBJ1-1; no definite D call. In germline, CDR1 is SQVTM, CDR2 ANQGSEA. CDR3 length: 11 residues. Trimming shortened V by 7 bases and J by 4 bases, and 10 bases separated the two germline ends. In DNA form, the CDR3 reads TGCAGCGCCCAAGACGGCACTGAAGCTTTCTTT. Protein product: CSAQDGTEAFF.

This clonotype has more than one count but fewer than ten. This rearrangement joins TRBV4-1 to TRBJ2-3, with 7 bases aligning to TRBD1. The V gene end was trimmed by 1 base and the J gene end by 4 bases; junction bases not matched to a gene: 5. CDR1 is MGHRA, CDR2 YSYEKL, per germline. The CDR3 spans 15 residues. DNA for the CDR3: TGCGCCAGCAGCCAAGTGACAGGGCCGGCAGATACGCAGTATTTT. Protein sequence: CASSQVTGPADTQYF.

The genes are TRBV12-3 or TRBV12-4 and TRBJ2-7; TRBD1 matches at 8 bases. The CDR3 runs 16 residues. Germline trimming cut 5 bases from V and 6 bases from J; bases unmatched to any gene: 15. CDR3 residues: CASSDSLAHQGAEQYF. The CDR3 DNA sequence: TGTGCCAGCAGTGATTCACTTGCACACCAGGGGGCCGAGCAGTACTTC.